In this sample, the clone carrying this T cell receptor beta chain turned up once. The entry originates in a study of blood T cell repertoires in COVID-19. TCRdb's copy holds only in-frame clones and misses some; the assay was immunoSEQ multiplex PCR. Of 300,000 to 450,000 clones listed, roughly nine tenths are singletons. Sequenced material: PBMCs or T cells enriched from blood (not recorded which). The receptor was derived from a man aged 18 to 30 who had recovered from COVID-19.

In DNA, the CDR3 is TGTGCCAGCAGCCAGGCGGGAGCGCACTACGAGCAGTACTTC. Encoded protein: CASSQAGAHYEQYF. The chain uses TRBV4-2 and TRBJ2-7, with 7 bases identical to TRBD2. With 3 bases clipped from V and 3 bases from J, the junction kept 5 bases outside the gene matches. The length of the CDR3 is 14 residues. Germline assignment: CDR1 LGHNA and CDR2 YNFKEQ.